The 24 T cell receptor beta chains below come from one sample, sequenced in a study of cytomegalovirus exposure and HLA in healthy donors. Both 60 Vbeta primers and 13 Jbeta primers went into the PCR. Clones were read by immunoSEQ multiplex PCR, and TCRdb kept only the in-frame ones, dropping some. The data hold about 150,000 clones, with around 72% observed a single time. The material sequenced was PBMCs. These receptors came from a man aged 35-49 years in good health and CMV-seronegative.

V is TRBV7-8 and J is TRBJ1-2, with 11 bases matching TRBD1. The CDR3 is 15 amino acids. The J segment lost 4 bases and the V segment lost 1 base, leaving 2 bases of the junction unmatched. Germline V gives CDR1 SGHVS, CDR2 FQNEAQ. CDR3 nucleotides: TGTGCCAGCAGCTTAGGGACAGGGGGCGGCTATGGCTACACCTTC. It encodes CASSLGTGGGYGYTF.

In nucleotides, the CDR3 is TGTGCCATCCATACCGGGACGGACTATGGAAACACCATATATTTT. Its translation is CAIHTGTDYGNTIYF. This chain joins TRBV10-3 and TRBJ1-3, with a weak D call TRBD1 (5 bases). The CDR3 contains 15 residues. From germline, CDR1 is ENHRY and CDR2 SYGVKD. The germline V and J ends were trimmed by 8 bases and 3 bases, with 17 bases remaining between them.

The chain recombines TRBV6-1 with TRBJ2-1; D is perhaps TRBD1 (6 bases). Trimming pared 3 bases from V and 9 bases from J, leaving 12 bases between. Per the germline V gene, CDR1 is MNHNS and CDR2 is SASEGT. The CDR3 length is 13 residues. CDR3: CASSERTAGEQFF. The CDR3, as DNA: TGTGCCAGCAGTGAGCGGACAGCAGGTGAGCAGTTCTTC.

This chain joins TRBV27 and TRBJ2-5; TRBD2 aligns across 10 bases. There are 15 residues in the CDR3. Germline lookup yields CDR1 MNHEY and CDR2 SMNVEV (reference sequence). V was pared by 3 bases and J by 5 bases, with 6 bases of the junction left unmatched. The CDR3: CASSFGLAGVETQYF. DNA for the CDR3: TGTGCCAGCAGTTTTGGTCTAGCGGGGGTCGAGACCCAGTACTTC.

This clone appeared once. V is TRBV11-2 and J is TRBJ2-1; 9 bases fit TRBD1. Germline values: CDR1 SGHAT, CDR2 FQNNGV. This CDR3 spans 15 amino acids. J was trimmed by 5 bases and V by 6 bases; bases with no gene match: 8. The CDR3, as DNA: TGTGCCAGCAGAGGACAGGGGTTGCCCCACAATGAGCAGTTCTTC. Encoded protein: CASRGQGLPHNEQFF.

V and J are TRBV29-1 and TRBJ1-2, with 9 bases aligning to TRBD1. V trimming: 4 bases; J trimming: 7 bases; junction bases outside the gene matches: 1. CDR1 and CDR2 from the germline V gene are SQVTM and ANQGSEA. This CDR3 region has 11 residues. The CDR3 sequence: CSVGTGAGYTF. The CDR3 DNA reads TGCAGCGTTGGGACAGGGGCTGGCTACACCTTC.

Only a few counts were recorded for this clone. DNA for the CDR3: TGTGCCAGCAGCTTGGTAGGAGGGAATGGTAATTCACCCCTCCACTTT. It encodes CASSLVGGNGNSPLHF. The rearrangement joins TRBV5-5 to TRBJ1-6, with D unclear. The length of the CDR3 is 16 residues. Germline V gives CDR1 SGHKS, CDR2 YYEKEE (reference sequence). V lost 0 bases to trimming and J lost 6 bases, with 13 bases between them.

The chain's CDR3 is CASSQFSGRGNTQYF. The CDR3 nucleotides are TGCGCCAGCAGCCAGTTTAGCGGGAGAGGGAATACGCAGTATTTT. The rearrangement joins TRBV4-3 to TRBJ2-3; 9 nucleotides line up with TRBD2. This CDR3 is built from 15 residues. The germline V gene has CDR1 LGHNA and CDR2 YSLEER. V lost 3 bases to trimming and J lost 7 bases; unmatched junction nucleotides: 8.

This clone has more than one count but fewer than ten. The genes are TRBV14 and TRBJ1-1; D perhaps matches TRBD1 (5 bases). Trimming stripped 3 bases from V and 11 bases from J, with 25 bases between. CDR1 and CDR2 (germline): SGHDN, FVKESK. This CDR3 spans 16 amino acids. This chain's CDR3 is CASSQLGGGKRGGAFF. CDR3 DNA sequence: TGTGCCAGCAGCCAGCTCGGGGGGGGAAAGCGAGGAGGGGCTTTCTTT.

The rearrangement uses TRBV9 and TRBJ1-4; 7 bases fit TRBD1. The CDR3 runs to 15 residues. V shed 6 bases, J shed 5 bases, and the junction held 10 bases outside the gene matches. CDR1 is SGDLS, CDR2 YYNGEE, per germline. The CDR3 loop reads CASKPGQAINEKLFF. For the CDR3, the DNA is TGTGCCAGCAAACCCGGACAGGCCATAAATGAAAAACTGTTTTTT.

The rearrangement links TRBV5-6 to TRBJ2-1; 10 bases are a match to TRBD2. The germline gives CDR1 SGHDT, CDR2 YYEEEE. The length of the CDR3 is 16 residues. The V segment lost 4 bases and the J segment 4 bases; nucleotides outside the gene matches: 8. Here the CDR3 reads CASSPGLAEPYNEQFF. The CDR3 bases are TGTGCCAGCAGCCCCGGACTAGCGGAACCTTACAATGAGCAGTTCTTC.

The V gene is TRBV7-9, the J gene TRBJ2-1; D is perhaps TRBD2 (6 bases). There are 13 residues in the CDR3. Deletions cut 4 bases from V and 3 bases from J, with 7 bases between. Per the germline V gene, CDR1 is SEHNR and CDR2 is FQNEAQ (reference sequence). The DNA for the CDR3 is TGTGCCAGCAGCTCCGGGGGCTACAATGAGCAGTTCTTC. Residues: CASSSGGYNEQFF.

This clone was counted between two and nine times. CDR3 in amino acids: CASSYNRGSMDEQYF. In DNA form, the CDR3 reads TGTGCCAGCAGTTATAACAGGGGTTCGATGGACGAGCAGTACTTC. This rearrangement joins TRBV11-2 to TRBJ2-7; TRBD1 matches at 7 bases. Germline lookup yields CDR1 SGHAT and CDR2 FQNNGV. The CDR3 length is 15 residues. The V segment lost 6 bases and the J segment 5 bases; nucleotides outside the gene matches: 13.

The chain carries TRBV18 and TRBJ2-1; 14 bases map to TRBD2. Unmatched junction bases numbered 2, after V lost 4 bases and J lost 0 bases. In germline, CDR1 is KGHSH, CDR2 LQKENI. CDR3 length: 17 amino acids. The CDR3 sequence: CASSRTSGGSSYNEQFF. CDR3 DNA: TGTGCCAGCTCACGGACTAGCGGGGGGAGCTCCTACAATGAGCAGTTCTTC. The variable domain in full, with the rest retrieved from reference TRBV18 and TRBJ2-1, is NAGVMQNPRHLVRRRGQEARLRCSPMKGHSHVYWYRQLPEEGLKFMVYLQKENIIDESGMPKERFSAEFPKEGPSILRIQQVVRGDSAAYFCASSRTSGGSSYNEQFFGPGTRLTVL.

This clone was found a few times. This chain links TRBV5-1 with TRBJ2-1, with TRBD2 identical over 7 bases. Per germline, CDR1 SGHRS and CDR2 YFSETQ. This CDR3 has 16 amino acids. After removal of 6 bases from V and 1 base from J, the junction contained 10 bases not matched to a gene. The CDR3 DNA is TGCGCCAGCATGGAGTCTAGACTAGCATCCTACAATGAGCAGTTCTTC. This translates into CASMESRLASYNEQFF.

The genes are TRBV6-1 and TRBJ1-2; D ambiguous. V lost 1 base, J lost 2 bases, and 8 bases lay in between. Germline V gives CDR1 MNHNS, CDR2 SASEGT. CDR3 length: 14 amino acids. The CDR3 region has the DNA TGTGCCAGCAGTGAAGGGGCGGGGAACTATGGCTACACCTTC. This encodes CASSEGAGNYGYTF.

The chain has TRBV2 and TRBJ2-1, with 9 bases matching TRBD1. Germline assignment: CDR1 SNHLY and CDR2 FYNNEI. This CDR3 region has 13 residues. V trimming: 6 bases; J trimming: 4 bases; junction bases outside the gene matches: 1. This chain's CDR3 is CASRDRGYNEQFF. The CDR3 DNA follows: TGTGCCAGCAGGGACAGGGGTTACAATGAGCAGTTCTTC.

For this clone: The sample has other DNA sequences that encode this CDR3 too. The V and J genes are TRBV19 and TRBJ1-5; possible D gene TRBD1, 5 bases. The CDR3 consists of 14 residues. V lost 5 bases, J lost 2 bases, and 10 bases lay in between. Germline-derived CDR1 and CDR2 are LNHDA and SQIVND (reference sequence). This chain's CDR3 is CASSGTGGNQPQHF. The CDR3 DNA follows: TGTGCCAGTAGTGGTACGGGGGGCAATCAGCCCCAGCATTTT. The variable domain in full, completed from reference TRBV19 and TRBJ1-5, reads DGGITQSPKYLFRKEGQNVTLSCEQNLNHDAMYWYRQDPGQGLRLIYYSQIVNDFQKGDIAEGYSVSREKKESFPLTVTSAQKNPTAFYLCASSGTGGNQPQHFGDGTRLSIL.

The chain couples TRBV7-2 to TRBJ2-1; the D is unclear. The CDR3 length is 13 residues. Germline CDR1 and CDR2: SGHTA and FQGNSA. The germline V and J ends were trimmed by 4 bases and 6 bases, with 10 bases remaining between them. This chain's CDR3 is CASSSEIGNEQFF. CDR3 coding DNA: TGTGCCAGCAGCTCGGAGATAGGCAATGAGCAGTTCTTC.

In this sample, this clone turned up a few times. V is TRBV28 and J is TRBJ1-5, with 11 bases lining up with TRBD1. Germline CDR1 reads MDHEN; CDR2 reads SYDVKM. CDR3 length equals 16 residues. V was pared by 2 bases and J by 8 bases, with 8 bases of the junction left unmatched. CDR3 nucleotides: TGTGCCAGCAGTTTACGGGACAGGGGGGGAAATGAGCCCCAGCATTTT. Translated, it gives CASSLRDRGGNEPQHF.

This chain's CDR3 is CASRRTGTGELFF. The CDR3 DNA reads as TGTGCCAGCAGGCGGACAGGGACCGGGGAGCTGTTTTTT. V and J are TRBV2 and TRBJ2-2; 8 bases line up with TRBD1. Germline V gene data show CDR1 as SNHLY and CDR2 as FYNNEI. The length of the CDR3 is 13 residues. V lost 6 bases to trimming and J lost 5 bases; unmatched junction nucleotides: 2.

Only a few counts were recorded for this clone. The CDR3 DNA follows: TGTGCCATCAGTGATGCGGGATCTGGGGCCAACGTCCTGACTTTC. Protein product: CAISDAGSGANVLTF. The gene calls are TRBV10-3 and TRBJ2-6, with D tentatively TRBD2 (6 bases). Germline V lookup: CDR1 ENHRY, CDR2 SYGVKD. This CDR3 comprises 15 residues. Trimming took off 3 bases at V and 1 base at J, with 7 bases between the two ends.

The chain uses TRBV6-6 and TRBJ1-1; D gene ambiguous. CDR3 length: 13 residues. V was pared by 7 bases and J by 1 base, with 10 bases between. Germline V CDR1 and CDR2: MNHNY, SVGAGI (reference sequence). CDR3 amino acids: CASNNRGNTEAFF. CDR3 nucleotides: TGTGCCAGCAATAACCGGGGGAACACTGAAGCTTTCTTT.

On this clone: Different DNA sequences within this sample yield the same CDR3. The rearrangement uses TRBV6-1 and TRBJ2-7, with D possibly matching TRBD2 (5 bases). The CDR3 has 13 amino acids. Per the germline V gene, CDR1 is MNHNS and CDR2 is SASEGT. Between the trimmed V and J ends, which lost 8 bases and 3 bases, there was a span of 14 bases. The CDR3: CASSPDRDYEQYF. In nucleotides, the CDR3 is TGTGCCAGCTCCCCCGACCGGGACTACGAGCAGTACTTC.